This T cell receptor beta chain was observed in a study of CD8+CD57+ T cells in acquired aplastic anemia. On the study more broadly: Sorting CD4+ and CD8+ cells gave DNA averaging around 3 ug.

All patients picked for sequencing had shown, by flow cytometry, an expansion of CD8+CD57+ cells. The CDR3 extends over 18 amino acids. The germline V gene encodes CDR1 SGHRS and CDR2 YFSETQ. J lost 0 bases, V lost 1 base, and 9 bases had no gene match. In its sample, this clonotype was seen a few times. Its specificity is unknown. Study-level findings and limits: CD8+ Simpson's diversity in patients was not significantly different from that in controls.

Both TCR beta VDJ combination and CDR3 sequence profiling were carried out. Genomic DNA was the template for this profiling. Each CDR3 protein gets one entry after TCRdb re-called the reads with MiXCR. The sample gives 450,000 to 600,000 distinct CDR3 sequences, roughly 34% of which show up once; less than 0.85% is in the top ten. The receptor was isolated from a human donor with aplastic anemia. The chain is built from TRBV5-1 and TRBJ2-1; 8 bases fit TRBD2. The sample taken for sequencing was sorted CD4+, CD8+, or CD8+CD57+ T cells (not recorded which) from PBMCs. For the CDR3, the DNA is TGCGCCAGCAGCTTGCTCCCTAGCGGGCTTAGCTCCTACAATGAGCAGTTCTTC. Its protein product is CASSLLPSGLSSYNEQFF.